The 6 T cell receptor beta chains reported below all come from one sample, sequenced in a study of blood T cell repertoires in COVID-19. Sequencing was performed with immunoSEQ multiplex PCR; in TCRdb, only in-frame clones are kept and a portion is missing. Here the sample spans over 150,000 clones, roughly nine tenths being singletons. Sequencing was performed on peripheral blood. The receptors here all came from a man between 45 and 60 years old with acute or convalescent COVID-19.

V gene TRBV27 combines with J gene TRBJ1-6; the match to TRBD1 covers 7 bases. The CDR3 runs to 16 residues. Germline loops: CDR1 MNHEY, CDR2 SMNVEV (reference sequence). Trimming took 5 bases from V and 5 from J; bases not matched to a gene: 9. For the CDR3, the DNA is TGTGCCAGCAGTGAACAGGGGACGGGCGATAATTCACCCCTCCACTTT. Translation: CASSEQGTGDNSPLHF.

V usage is TRBV6-2 or TRBV6-3 and J usage is TRBJ1-5, with D hard to call. V gave up 7 bases and J gave up 0 bases, with 16 bases separating them. The CDR3 length is 16 residues. Germline V gives CDR1 MNHEY, CDR2 SVGEGT. This CDR3 reads CASTPLSPYSNQPQHF. The CDR3 DNA sequence: TGTGCCAGCACCCCGTTAAGTCCCTATAGCAATCAGCCCCAGCATTTT.

This chain connects TRBV9 to TRBJ2-3; D possibly corresponds to TRBD1 (5 bases). The germline gives CDR1 SGDLS, CDR2 YYNGEE. The CDR3 has 15 residues. Trimming cost V 0 bases and J 2 bases, with 10 bases left between them. CDR3 loop: CASSVGRGSTDTQYF. The CDR3 DNA reads TGTGCCAGCAGCGTAGGTAGGGGCTCCACAGATACGCAGTATTTT.

The V and J genes are TRBV29-1 and TRBJ1-3; 9 bases match TRBD1. V lost 7 bases and J lost 1; bases outside the gene matches: 5. The CDR3 covers 14 residues. Germline CDR1 reads SQVTM; CDR2 reads ANQGSEA. The CDR3 region is CSASQGASGNTIYF. CDR3 in DNA: TGCAGCGCTTCACAGGGGGCTTCTGGAAACACCATATATTTT.

This sequence joins TRBV9 and TRBJ2-1, with D perhaps TRBD1 (6 bases). The CDR3 spans 16 residues. The germline CDR1 and CDR2 sequences are SGDLS and YYNGEE. The V end was cut by 0 bases, the J end by 6 bases, with 16 bases between. The CDR3 DNA reads as TGTGCCAGCAGCGTAGCTAGGGGGTCGGTGTCCAATGAGCAGTTCTTC. It encodes CASSVARGSVSNEQFF.

V gene TRBV6-6 combines with J gene TRBJ1-4; 8 bases match TRBD1. Per the germline V gene, CDR1 is MNHNY and CDR2 is SVGAGI (reference sequence). V shed 6 bases, J shed 6 bases, and the junction held 6 bases outside the gene matches. There are 14 residues in the CDR3. The DNA for the CDR3 is TGTGCCAGCAGCATTGGACAGGGTGATGAAAAACTGTTTTTT. It is translated as CASSIGQGDEKLFF.